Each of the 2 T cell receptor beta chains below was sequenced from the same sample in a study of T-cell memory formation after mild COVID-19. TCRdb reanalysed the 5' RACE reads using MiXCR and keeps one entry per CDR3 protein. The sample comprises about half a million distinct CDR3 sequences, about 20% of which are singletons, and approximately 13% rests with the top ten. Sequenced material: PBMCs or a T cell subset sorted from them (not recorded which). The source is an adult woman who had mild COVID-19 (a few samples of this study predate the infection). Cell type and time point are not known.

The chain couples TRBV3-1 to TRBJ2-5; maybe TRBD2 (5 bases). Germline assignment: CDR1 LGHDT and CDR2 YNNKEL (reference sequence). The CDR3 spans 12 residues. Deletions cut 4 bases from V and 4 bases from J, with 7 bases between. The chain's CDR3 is CASSRAGETQYF. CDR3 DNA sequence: TGTGCCAGCAGCCGGGCGGGAGAGACCCAGTACTTC.

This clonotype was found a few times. CDR3 coding DNA: TGTGCCAGCAGTCTCGACAGGGCGCCCCTCAATGAGCAGTTCTTC. Its translation is CASSLDRAPLNEQFF. The chain carries TRBV6-5 and TRBJ2-1; 7 bases fit TRBD1. Germline CDR1 is MNHEY and CDR2 is SVGAGI. Unmatched junction bases numbered 10, after V lost 5 bases and J lost 6 bases. This CDR3 is built from 15 residues.